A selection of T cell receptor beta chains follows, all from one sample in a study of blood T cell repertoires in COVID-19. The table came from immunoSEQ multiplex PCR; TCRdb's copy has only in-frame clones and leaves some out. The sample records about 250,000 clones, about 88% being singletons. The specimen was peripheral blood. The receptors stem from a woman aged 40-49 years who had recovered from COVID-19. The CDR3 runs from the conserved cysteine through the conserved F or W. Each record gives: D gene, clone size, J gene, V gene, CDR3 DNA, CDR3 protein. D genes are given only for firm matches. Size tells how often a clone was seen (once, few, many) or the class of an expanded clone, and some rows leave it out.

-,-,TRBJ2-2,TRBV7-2,TGTGCCAGCAGCTTAGCCCCTAGGGGGGGCACCGGGGAGCTGTTTTTT,CASSLAPRGGTGELFF
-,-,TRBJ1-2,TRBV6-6,TGTGCCGGCTCTGATGGTTCGGGTGGCTACACCTTC,CAGSDGSGGYTF
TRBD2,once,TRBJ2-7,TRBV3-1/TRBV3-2,TGTGCCAGCAGCCAAGACGTGGCTAGCGGGAGTTCCGAGCAGTACTTC,CASSQDVASGSSEQYF
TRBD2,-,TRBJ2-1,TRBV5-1,TGCGCCAGCAGCCTAGCGGAGAGCTCCTACAATGAGCAGTTCTTC,CASSLAESSYNEQFF
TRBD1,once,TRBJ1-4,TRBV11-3,TGTGCCAGCAGCACCACAGGGGCCCTAGGTGAAAAACTGTTTTTT,CASSTTGALGEKLFF
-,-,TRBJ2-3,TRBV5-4,TGTGCCAGCAGCCCCCGGGGGGCGGGAGTTGGGGCGGATACGCAGTATTTT,CASSPRGAGVGADTQYF
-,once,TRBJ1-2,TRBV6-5,TGTGCCAGCAGTTACCCCCTTGCCGGGGGCTACACCTTC,CASSYPLAGGYTF
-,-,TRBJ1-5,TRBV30,TGTGCCTGGAGTCGGGGGGGGCAAGGTCAGCCCCAGCATTTT,CAWSRGGQGQPQHF
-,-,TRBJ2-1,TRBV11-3,TGTGCCAGCACCACCAGCGGCGGCTCCTACAATGAGCAGTTCTTC,CASTTSGGSYNEQFF
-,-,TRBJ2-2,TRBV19,TGTGCCAGTAGTATTGGGGACACCGCGGGCACCGGGGAGCTGTTTTTT,CASSIGDTAGTGELFF
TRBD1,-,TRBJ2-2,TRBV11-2,TGTGCCAGCAGCTACTACAGGGGAACCGGGGAGCTGTTTTTT,CASSYYRGTGELFF
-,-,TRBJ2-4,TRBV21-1,TGTGCCAGCAGCAAAGGAACAGGACCCGTCGAAAACATTCAGTACTTC,CASSKGTGPVENIQYF
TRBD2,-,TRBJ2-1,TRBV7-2,TGTGCCAGTCCGACTAGCGAGGCATACAATGAGCAGTTCTTC,CASPTSEAYNEQFF
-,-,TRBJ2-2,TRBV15,TGTGCCACCAGCCCCCCCGACAGATACACCGGGGAGCTGTTTTTT,CATSPPDRYTGELFF
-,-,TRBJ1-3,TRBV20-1,TGCAGTGCTAGTCGGGCGGGTCGAGCTGGAAACACCATATATTTT,CSASRAGRAGNTIYF
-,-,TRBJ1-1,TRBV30,TGTGCCTGCCCCGGGCCCGCGGGGGGCACTGAAGCTTTCTTT,CACPGPAGGTEAFF
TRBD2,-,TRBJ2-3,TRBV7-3,TGTGCCAGCAGCCCGCGGGAGGCCGGCGCGCAGTATTTT,CASSPREAGAQYF
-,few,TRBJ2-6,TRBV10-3,TGTGCGGTGGGTAGCGGAGGGGCGTCTGGGGCCAACGTCCTGACTTTC,CAVGSGGASGANVLTF
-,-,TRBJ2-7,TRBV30,TGTGCCTGGAGTGGGAGCTACGAGCAGTACTTC,CAWSGSYEQYF
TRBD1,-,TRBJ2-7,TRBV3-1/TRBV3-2,TGTGCCAGCAGCCCCGGACAGGGGGCGCGCGAGCAGTACTTC,CASSPGQGAREQYF
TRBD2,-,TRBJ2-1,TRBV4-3,TGCGCCAGCAGCCAAGATTTAAGTAGCCTAGCGGGAGGGACTGAGCAGTTCTTC,CASSQDLSSLAGGTEQFF
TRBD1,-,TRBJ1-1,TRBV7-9,TGTGCCAGCAGCCCAACAGGGGCTGAAGCTTTCTTT,CASSPTGAEAFF
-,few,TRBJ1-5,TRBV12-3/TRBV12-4,TGTGCCAGCAGTTTGTGGGAGGATCAGCCCCAGCATTTT,CASSLWEDQPQHF
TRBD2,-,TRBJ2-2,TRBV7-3,TGTGCCAGCAGCTTAATGGCGGGAGCCCCGACCGGGGAGCTGTTTTTT,CASSLMAGAPTGELFF
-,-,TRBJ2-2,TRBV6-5,TGTGCCAGCAGTACCCGGGGAAACACCGGGGAGCTGTTTTTT,CASSTRGNTGELFF
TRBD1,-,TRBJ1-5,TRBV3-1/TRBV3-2,TGTGCCAGCAGCCTCAGGGGGCAGCCCCAGCATTTT,CASSLRGQPQHF
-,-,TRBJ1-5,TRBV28,TGTGCCAGCAGTTTATTGAGCCAGCCCCAGCATTTT,CASSLLSQPQHF
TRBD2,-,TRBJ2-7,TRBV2,TGTGCCAGCTCAAGACGGGAGGCTGGCGAGCAGTACTTC,CASSRREAGEQYF
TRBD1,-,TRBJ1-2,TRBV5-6,TGTGCCAGCAGCCCCGGAAGGACAGGCTTCTATGGCTACACCTTC,CASSPGRTGFYGYTF
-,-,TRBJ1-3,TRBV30,TGTGCCTGGAGTGTACAGGATGGGGGAAACACCATATATTTT,CAWSVQDGGNTIYF
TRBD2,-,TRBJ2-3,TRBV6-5,TGTGCCAGCAGTTACGGTTTTGCGGGAGGTGCAGATACGCAGTATTTT,CASSYGFAGGADTQYF
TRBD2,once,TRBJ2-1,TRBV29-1,TGCAGCGCCCCCGGTGGTGGTCTAGCGGGAGGGCAGTTCTTC,CSAPGGGLAGGQFF
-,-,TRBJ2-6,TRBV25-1,TGTGCCAGCAGTGACCGCAGGGGATCTGGGGCCAACGTCCTGACTTTC,CASSDRRGSGANVLTF
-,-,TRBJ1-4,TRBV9,TGTGCCAGCAGTGCTACCTCTGGGGCTACCTCCCGCGGAACTAATGAAAAACTGTTTTTT,CASSATSGATSRGTNEKLFF
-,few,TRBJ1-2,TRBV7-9,TGTGCCAGCACAAGAGGAGCTAACTATGGCTACACCTTC,CASTRGANYGYTF
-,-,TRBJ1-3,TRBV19,TGTGCCAGTAGTATGGCCCTTGGAAACACCATATATTTT,CASSMALGNTIYF
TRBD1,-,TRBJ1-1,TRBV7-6,TGTGCCAGCAGCCCCCGGACAGGGGGGAACACTGAAGCTTTCTTT,CASSPRTGGNTEAFF
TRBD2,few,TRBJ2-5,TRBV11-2,TGTGCCAGCAGCAAAACCGGGACTAGCGGGAGTGGCGGGGAGACCCAGTACTTC,CASSKTGTSGSGGETQYF
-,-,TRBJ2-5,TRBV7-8,TGTGCCAGCAGCTTAACCCGCCGCGGGTTGCACCAAGAGACCCAGTACTTC,CASSLTRRGLHQETQYF
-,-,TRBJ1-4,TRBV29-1,TGCAGCGTTGGGATGGGGGGGGCTAATGAAAAACTGTTTTTT,CSVGMGGANEKLFF
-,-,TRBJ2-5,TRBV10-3,TGTGCCATCAGTGAGAGCTCACTAGCTCAAGAGACCCAGTACTTC,CAISESSLAQETQYF
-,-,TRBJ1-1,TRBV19,TGTGCCAGTACCACTCAGGTGGCGTGGACTGAAGCTTTCTTT,CASTTQVAWTEAFF
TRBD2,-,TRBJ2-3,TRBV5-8,TGTGCCAGCACCTTGAACCGACTAGCGGGGACCACAGATACGCAGTATTTT,CASTLNRLAGTTDTQYF
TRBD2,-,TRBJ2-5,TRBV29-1,TGCAGCGTTGAAGTGGGGGTGGGACTAGCAGGGGCCCAGTACTTC,CSVEVGVGLAGAQYF
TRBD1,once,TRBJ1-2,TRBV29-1,TGCAGCGTTGCGGGGTCGGGGGCAGGGGGTAACTATGGCTACACCTTC,CSVAGSGAGGNYGYTF
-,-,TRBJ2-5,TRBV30,TGTGCCTCTGGGCCAGGGTCGGTGGAGACCCAGTACTTC,CASGPGSVETQYF
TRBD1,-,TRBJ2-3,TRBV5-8,TGTGCCAGCAGCTTACAGGGGCCAAGCACAGATACGCAGTATTTT,CASSLQGPSTDTQYF
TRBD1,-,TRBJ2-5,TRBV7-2,TGTGCCAGCAGCCCGACAGGGGGCGGGGAGACCCAGTACTTC,CASSPTGGGETQYF
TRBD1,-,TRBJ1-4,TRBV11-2,TGTGCCAGCCGCCTGACAGGGGGTGGTGAAAAACTGTTTTTT,CASRLTGGGEKLFF
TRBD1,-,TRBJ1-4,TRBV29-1,TGCAGCGTTAAAAAAGGGACAGATCGAAATGAAAAACTGTTTTTT,CSVKKGTDRNEKLFF
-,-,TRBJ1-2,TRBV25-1,TGTGCCAGCCGGGGGGGGGCGTCTGGCTACACCTTC,CASRGGASGYTF
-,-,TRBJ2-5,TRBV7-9,TGTGCCAGCAGCTTACCCCAAAGTCGGGAGACCCAGTACTTC,CASSLPQSRETQYF
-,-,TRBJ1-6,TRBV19,TGTGCCAGCGGCGGCGGGGGGCGATCCTATAATTCACCCCTCCACTTT,CASGGGGRSYNSPLHF
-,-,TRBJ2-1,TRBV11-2,TGTGCCAGCAACCCTGGGGGGACCTCGCGGCAGTTCTTC,CASNPGGTSRQFF